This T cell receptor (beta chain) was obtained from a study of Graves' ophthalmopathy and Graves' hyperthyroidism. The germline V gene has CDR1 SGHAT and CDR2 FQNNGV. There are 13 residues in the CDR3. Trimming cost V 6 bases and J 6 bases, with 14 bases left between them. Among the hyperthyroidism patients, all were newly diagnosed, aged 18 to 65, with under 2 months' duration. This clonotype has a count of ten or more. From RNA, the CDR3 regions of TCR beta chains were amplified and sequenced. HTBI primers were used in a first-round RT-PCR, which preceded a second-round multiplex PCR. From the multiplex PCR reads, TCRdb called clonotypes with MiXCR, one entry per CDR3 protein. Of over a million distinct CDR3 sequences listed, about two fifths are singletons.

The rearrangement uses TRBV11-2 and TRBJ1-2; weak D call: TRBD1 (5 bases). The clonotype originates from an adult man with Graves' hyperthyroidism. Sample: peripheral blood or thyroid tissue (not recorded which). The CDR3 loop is CASRQDSRDGYTF. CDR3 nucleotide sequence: TGTGCCAGCAGACAGGACTCCAGGGATGGCTACACCTTC.